Listed below are T cell receptor beta chains from one sample, sequenced in a study of early T cells in non-severe SARS-CoV-2 infection. TCRdb re-derived calls from the 5' RACE reads in MiXCR, one entry per CDR3 protein. The sample holds tens of thousands of distinct CDR3 sequences; about 14% are singletons and the top ten take approximately 4%. Sequences were derived from whole blood, sampled at baseline. These TCRs come from an adult who was a healthcare worker with PCR-confirmed SARS-CoV-2 infection or an uninfected control (not recorded which). The CDR3 runs from the conserved cysteine through the conserved F or W. D genes are given only for firm matches. For some rows the clone size is stated as once, few or many, or as a class when expanded; others skip it.

-,TRBV7-6,many,TRBJ1-1,15,CASSQTGGMNTEAFF,TGTGCCAGCAGCCAGACAGGAGGGATGAACACTGAAGCTTTCTTT
TRBD2,TRBV18,-,TRBJ2-2,17,CASSPVAGARDTGELFF,TGTGCCAGCTCACCCGTAGCGGGAGCGCGAGACACCGGGGAGCTGTTTTTT
TRBD2,TRBV24-1,few,TRBJ2-3,17,CATSDLGLAGDTDTQYF,TGTGCCACCAGTGATTTAGGACTAGCGGGAGACACAGATACGCAGTATTTT
-,TRBV28,many,TRBJ1-1,14,CASSLYRLNTEAFF,TGTGCCAGCAGTTTATACAGGTTGAACACTGAAGCTTTCTTT
TRBD2,TRBV18,many,TRBJ2-1,16,CASSPFGGSSYNEQFF,TGTGCCAGCTCACCATTCGGGGGGAGCTCCTACAATGAGCAGTTCTTC
TRBD1,TRBV15,-,TRBJ1-5,16,CATSIGGQVINQPQHF,TGTGCCACCAGCATCGGGGGACAGGTAATCAATCAGCCCCAGCATTTT
-,TRBV11-1,many,TRBJ2-1,16,CASSPSGVGLTKEQFF,TGTGCCAGCAGCCCCTCCGGGGTGGGACTTACTAAGGAGCAGTTCTTC
-,TRBV19,-,TRBJ2-1,12,CASTATYNEQFF,TGTGCCAGTACGGCTACCTACAATGAGCAGTTCTTC
-,TRBV18,-,TRBJ2-7,15,CASSPGGGYNYEQYF,TGTGCCAGCTCACCAGGAGGGGGCTACAACTACGAGCAGTACTTC
-,TRBV29-1,-,TRBJ1-1,12,CSVAHGGAEAFF,TGCAGCGTTGCCCATGGGGGGGCTGAAGCTTTCTTT
-,TRBV2,many,TRBJ2-1,10,CASSVVEQFF,TGTGCCAGCAGTGTCGTCGAGCAGTTCTTC
TRBD1,TRBV10-1,few,TRBJ2-4,16,CARPPPQGLAKNIQYF,TGCGCCAGACCCCCGCCACAGGGGCTAGCCAAAAACATTCAGTACTTC
-,TRBV27,many,TRBJ2-5,14,CASSIQGIQETQYF,TGTGCCAGCAGTATCCAGGGCATCCAAGAGACCCAGTACTTC
-,TRBV28,many,TRBJ1-1,18,CASTHPPQLRRLNTEAFF,TGTGCCAGCACGCATCCGCCACAACTCCGGAGACTGAACACTGAAGCTTTCTTT
-,TRBV5-1,-,TRBJ1-2,13,CASSFDGQGGYTF,TGCGCCAGCAGCTTCGACGGGCAAGGGGGCTACACCTTC
-,TRBV20-1,-,TRBJ1-6,14,CSARIFRGRSPLHF,TGCAGTGCTAGAATTTTTCGGGGGAGATCACCCCTCCACTTT
TRBD1,TRBV27,-,TRBJ2-1,18,CASSLTSGTGPPYNEQFF,TGTGCCAGCAGCCTCACTTCCGGGACAGGTCCCCCCTACAATGAGCAGTTCTTC
TRBD2,TRBV7-6,-,TRBJ2-3,19,CASSLASRTSGSWADTQYF,TGTGCCAGCAGCTTAGCTTCCAGGACTAGCGGGAGTTGGGCAGATACGCAGTATTTT
-,TRBV28,-,TRBJ2-7,12,CASSLNVVEQYF,TGTGCCAGCAGTTTGAACGTTGTCGAGCAGTACTTC
-,TRBV20-1,many,TRBJ2-3,13,CSAPLGGKDTQYF,TGCAGTGCCCCTCTCGGTGGCAAAGATACGCAGTATTTT
TRBD1,TRBV11-2,-,TRBJ1-3,16,CASSLGGGNSGNTIYF,TGTGCCAGCAGCTTAGGAGGGGGCAACTCTGGAAACACCATATATTTT
TRBD1,TRBV12-3/TRBV12-4,many,TRBJ1-2,13,CASRFDRGDGYTF,TGTGCCAGCAGGTTCGACAGGGGGGATGGCTACACCTTC
-,TRBV13,few,TRBJ1-1,13,CASSAPLGTEAFF,TGTGCCAGCAGCGCCCCCTTGGGCACTGAAGCTTTCTTT
TRBD1,TRBV7-6,few,TRBJ1-4,16,CASSLRGRGGGEKLFF,TGTGCCAGCAGCTTACGGGGACGAGGGGGCGGTGAAAAACTGTTTTTT
-,TRBV7-9,many,TRBJ2-7,12,CASSPAPGEQYF,TGTGCCAGCAGCCCAGCCCCTGGCGAGCAGTACTTC
TRBD2,TRBV6-4,-,TRBJ2-1,13,CTSSEREYNEQFF,TGTACCAGCAGTGAGCGGGAGTACAATGAGCAGTTCTTC
TRBD1,TRBV7-9,-,TRBJ1-2,14,CASLLTGGRGGYTF,TGTGCCAGCCTCCTCACAGGGGGAAGAGGGGGCTACACCTTC
TRBD2,TRBV6-4,few,TRBJ2-7,13,CASSTSGLYEQYF,TGTGCCAGCAGTACTAGCGGGTTGTACGAGCAGTACTTC